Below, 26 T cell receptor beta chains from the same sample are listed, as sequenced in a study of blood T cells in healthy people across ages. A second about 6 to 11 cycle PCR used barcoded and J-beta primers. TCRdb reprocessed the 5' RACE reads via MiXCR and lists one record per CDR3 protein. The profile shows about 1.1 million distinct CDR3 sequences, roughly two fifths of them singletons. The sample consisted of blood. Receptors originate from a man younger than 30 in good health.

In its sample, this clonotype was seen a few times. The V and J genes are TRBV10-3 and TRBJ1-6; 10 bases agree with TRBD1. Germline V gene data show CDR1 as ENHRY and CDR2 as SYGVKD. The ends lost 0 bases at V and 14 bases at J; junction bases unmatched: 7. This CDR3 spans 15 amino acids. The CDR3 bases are TGTGCCATCAGTGAGTCGAACGGACAGGGGGAGGCCCTCCACTTT. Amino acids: CAISESNGQGEALHF.

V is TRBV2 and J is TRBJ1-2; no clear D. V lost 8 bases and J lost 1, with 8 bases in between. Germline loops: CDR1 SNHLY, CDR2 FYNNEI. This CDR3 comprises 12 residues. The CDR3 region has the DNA TGTGCCAGCGGTGGTAATAACTATGGCTACACCTTC. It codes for CASGGNNYGYTF.

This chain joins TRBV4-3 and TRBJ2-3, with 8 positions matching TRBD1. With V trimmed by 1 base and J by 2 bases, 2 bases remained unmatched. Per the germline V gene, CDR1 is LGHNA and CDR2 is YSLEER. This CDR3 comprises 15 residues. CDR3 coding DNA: TGCGCCAGCAGCCAAGCGGGACAGGACACAGATACGCAGTATTTT. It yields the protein CASSQAGQDTDTQYF.

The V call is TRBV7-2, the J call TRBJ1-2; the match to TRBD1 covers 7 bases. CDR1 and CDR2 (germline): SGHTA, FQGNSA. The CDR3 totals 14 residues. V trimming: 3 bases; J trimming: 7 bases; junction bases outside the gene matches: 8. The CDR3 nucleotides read TGTGCCAGCAGCTTCAAAGACAGGGTGTGTGGCTACACCTTC. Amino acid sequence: CASSFKDRVCGYTF.

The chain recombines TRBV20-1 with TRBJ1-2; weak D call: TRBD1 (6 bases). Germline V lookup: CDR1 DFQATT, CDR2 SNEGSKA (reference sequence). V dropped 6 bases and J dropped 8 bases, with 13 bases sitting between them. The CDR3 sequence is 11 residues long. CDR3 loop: CSASTGNGYTF. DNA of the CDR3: TGCAGTGCAAGTACAGGGAACGGCTACACCTTC.

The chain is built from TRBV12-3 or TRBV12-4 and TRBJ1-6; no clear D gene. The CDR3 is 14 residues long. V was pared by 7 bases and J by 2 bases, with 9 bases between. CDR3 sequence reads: CASTAAPYNSPLHF. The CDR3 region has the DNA TGTGCCAGCACGGCGGCTCCCTATAATTCACCCCTCCACTTT.

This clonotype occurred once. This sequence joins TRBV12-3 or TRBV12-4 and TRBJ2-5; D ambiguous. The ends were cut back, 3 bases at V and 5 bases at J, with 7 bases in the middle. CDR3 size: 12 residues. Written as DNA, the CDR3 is TGTGCCAGCAGTTTTAGGTGGGAGACCCAGTACTTC. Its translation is CASSFRWETQYF.

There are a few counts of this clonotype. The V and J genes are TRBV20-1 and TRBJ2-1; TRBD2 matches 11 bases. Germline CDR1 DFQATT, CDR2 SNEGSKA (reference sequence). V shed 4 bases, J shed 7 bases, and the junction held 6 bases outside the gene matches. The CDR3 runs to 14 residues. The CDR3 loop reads CSATPSGGYNEQFF. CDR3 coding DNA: TGCAGTGCTACCCCTAGCGGGGGGTATAATGAGCAGTTCTTC.

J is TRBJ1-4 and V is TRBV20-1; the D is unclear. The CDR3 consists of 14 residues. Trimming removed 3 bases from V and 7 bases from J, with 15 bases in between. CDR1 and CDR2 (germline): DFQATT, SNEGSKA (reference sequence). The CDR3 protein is CSASRTAIGEKLFF. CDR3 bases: TGCAGTGCTAGTAGGACCGCGATCGGTGAAAAACTGTTTTTT.

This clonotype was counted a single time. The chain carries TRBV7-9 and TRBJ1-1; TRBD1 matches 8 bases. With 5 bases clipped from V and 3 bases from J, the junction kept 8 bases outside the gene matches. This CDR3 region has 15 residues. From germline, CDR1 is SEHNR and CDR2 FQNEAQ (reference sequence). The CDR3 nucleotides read TGTGCCAGCAGCACAAACAGGGGGGAAGACACTGAAGCTTTCTTT. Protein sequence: CASSTNRGEDTEAFF.

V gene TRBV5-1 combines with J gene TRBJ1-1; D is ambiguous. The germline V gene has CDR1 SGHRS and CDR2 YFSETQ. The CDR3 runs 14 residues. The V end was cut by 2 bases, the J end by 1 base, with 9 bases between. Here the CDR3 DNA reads TGCGCCAGCAGCTTCCGATACCCGAACACTGAAGCTTTCTTT. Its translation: CASSFRYPNTEAFF.

CDR3: CASSQDNGGRNQPQHF. The CDR3 DNA sequence: TGCGCCAGCAGCCAAGATAACGGGGGCCGCAATCAGCCCCAGCATTTT. The chain recombines TRBV4-1 with TRBJ1-5; perhaps TRBD1 as D (6 bases). Per germline, CDR1 MGHRA and CDR2 YSYEKL. The CDR3 has 16 amino acids. Trimming cost V 0 bases and J 2 bases, with 11 bases left between them.

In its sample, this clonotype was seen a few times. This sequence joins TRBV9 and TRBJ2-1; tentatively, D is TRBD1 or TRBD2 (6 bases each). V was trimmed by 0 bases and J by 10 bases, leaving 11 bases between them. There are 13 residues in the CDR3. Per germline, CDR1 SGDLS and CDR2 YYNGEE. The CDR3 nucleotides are TGTGCCAGCAGCGTAGCGGGGGCCGGGGAGCAGTTCTTC. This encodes CASSVAGAGEQFF.

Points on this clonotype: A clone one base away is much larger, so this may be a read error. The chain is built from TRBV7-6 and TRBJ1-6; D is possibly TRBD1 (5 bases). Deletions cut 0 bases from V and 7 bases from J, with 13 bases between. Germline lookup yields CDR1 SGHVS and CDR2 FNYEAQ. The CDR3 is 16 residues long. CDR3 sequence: CASSLAPMGENSPLHF. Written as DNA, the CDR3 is TGTGCCAGCAGCTTAGCCCCAATGGGGGAGAATTCACCCCTCCACTTT.

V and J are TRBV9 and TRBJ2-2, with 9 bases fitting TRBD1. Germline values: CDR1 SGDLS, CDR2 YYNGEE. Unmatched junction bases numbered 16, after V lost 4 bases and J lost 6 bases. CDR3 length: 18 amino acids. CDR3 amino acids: CASSPRPNTGGDAGELFF. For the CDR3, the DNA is TGTGCCAGCAGCCCGCGACCTAACACAGGGGGCGACGCCGGGGAGCTGTTTTTT. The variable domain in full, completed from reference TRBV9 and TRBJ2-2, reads DSGVTQTPKHLITATGQRVTLRCSPRSGDLSVYWYQQSLDQGLQFLIQYYNGEERAKGNILERFSAQQFPDLHSELNLSSLELGDSALYFCASSPRPNTGGDAGELFFGEGSRLTVL.

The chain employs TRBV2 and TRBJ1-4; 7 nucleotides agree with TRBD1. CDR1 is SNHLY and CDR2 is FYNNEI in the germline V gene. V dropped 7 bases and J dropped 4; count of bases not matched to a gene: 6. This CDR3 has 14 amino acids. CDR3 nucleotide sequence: TGTGCCAGCACAGACAGGGAACTTAATGAAAAACTGTTTTTT. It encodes CASTDRELNEKLFF.

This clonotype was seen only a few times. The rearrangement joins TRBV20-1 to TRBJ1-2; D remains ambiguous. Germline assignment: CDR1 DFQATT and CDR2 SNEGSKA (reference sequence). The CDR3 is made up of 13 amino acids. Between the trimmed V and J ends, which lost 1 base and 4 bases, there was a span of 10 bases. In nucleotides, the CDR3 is TGCAGTGCTAGAGTTGGTGGATTCTATGGCTACACCTTC. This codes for CSARVGGFYGYTF.

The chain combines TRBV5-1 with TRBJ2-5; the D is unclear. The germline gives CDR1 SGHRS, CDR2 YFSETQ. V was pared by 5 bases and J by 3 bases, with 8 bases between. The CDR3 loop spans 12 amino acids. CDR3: CASRKAEETQYF. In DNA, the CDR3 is TGCGCCAGCAGAAAAGCCGAAGAGACCCAGTACTTC.

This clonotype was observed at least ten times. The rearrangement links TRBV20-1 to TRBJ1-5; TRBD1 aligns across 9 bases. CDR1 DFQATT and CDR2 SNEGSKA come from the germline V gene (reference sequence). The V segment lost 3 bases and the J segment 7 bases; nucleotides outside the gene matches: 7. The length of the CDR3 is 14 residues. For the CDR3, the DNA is TGCAGTGCTAGTAAAACAGGGGGCGGACAGCCCCAGCATTTT. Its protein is CSASKTGGGQPQHF.

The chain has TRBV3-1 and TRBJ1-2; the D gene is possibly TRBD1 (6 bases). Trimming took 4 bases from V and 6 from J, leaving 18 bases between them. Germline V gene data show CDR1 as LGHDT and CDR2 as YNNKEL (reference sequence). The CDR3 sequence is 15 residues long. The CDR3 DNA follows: TGTGCCAGCAGCCCAGTACCATTGGACAGCCATGGCTACACCTTC. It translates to CASSPVPLDSHGYTF.

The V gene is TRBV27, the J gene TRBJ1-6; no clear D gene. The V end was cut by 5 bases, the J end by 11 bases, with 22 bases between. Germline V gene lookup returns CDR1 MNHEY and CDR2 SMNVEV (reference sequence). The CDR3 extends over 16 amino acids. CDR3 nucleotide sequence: TGTGCCAGCAGTCCCCTGGTTAGAGAGAACCGGGCACCCCTCCACTTT. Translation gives CASSPLVRENRAPLHF.

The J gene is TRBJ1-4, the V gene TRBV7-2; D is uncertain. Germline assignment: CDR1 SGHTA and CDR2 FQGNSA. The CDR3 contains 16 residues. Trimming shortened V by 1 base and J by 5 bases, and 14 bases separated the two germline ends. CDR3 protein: CASSLGPWRRNEKLFF. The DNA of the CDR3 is TGTGCCAGCAGCTTAGGACCATGGCGGAGAAATGAAAAACTGTTTTTT.

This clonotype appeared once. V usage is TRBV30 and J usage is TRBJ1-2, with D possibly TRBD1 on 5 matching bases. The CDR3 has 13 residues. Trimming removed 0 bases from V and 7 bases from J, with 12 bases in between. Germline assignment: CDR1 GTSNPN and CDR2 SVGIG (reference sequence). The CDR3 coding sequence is TGTGCCTGGAGTGTAGACAGTAGTGGTGGCTACACCTTC. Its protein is CAWSVDSSGGYTF.

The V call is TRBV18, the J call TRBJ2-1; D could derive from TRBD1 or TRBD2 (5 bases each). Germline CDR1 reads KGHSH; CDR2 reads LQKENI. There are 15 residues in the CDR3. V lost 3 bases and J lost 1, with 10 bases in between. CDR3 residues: CASSPGTQSYNEQFF. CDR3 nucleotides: TGTGCCAGCTCACCTGGGACCCAGTCCTACAATGAGCAGTTCTTC.

The CDR3 loop reads CASSLIEDQPQHF. In nucleotides, the CDR3 is TGTGCCAGCAGTTTAATCGAGGATCAGCCCCAGCATTTT. V is TRBV12-3 or TRBV12-4 and J is TRBJ1-5; D is uncertain. CDR3 length equals 13 residues. Trimming left V 2 bases short and J 5 bases short, with 7 bases between.

CDR3 nucleotides: TGTGCCAGCAGCGTATGGGGTGGGATCACAGATACGCAGTATTTT. This codes for CASSVWGGITDTQYF. The chain employs TRBV9 and TRBJ2-3; D remains ambiguous. V dropped 1 base and J dropped 2 bases, with 11 bases sitting between them. Germline assignment: CDR1 SGDLS and CDR2 YYNGEE. This CDR3 region has 15 residues. Using reference TRBV9 and TRBJ2-3 for the parts outside the CDR3, the full variable domain is DSGVTQTPKHLITATGQRVTLRCSPRSGDLSVYWYQQSLDQGLQFLIQYYNGEERAKGNILERFSAQQFPDLHSELNLSSLELGDSALYFCASSVWGGITDTQYFGPGTRLTVL.